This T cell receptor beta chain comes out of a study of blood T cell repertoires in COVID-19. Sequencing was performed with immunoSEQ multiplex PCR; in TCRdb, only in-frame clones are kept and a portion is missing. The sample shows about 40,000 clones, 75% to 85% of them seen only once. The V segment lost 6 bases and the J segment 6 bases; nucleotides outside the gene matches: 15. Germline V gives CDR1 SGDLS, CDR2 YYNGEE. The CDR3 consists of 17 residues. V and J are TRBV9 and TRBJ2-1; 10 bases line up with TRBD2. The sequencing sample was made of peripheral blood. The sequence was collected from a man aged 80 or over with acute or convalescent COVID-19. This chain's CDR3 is CASTPALTSGLINEQFF. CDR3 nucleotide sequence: TGTGCCAGCACGCCTGCCCTGACTAGCGGGTTGATCAATGAGCAGTTCTTC.